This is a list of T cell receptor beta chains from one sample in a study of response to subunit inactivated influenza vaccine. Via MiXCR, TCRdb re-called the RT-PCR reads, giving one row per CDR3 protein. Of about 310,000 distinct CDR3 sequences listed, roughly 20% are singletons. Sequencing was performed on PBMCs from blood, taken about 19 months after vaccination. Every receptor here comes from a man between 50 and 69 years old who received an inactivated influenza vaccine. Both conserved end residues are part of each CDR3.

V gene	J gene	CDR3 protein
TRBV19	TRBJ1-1	CARYSMNTEAFF
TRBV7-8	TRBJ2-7	CASSLVLSNEQYF
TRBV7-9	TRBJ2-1	CASSWAAVYNEQFF
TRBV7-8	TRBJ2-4	CASSPNRARGNIQYF
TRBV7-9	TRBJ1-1	CASTRDLNTEAFF
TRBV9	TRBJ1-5	CASSPGAGGVGQPQHF
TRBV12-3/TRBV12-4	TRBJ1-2	CATRLTGVHGYTF
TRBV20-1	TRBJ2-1	CSARPRSYNEQFF
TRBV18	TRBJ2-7	CASSPTGLAYEQYF
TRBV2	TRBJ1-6	CASRQTSPLHF
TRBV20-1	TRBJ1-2	CSASIRNGYTF
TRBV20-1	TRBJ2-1	CSARDFSSGELAIFF
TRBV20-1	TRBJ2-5	CSARDRTGGETQYF
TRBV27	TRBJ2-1	CASRKGGYNEQFF
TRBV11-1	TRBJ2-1	CASSPRLAGKGSYNEQFF
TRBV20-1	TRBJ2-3	CSAIEPGGDTQYF
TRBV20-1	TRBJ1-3	CSARGKGVYSGNTIYF
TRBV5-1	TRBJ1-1	CASSLVGVGAEAFF
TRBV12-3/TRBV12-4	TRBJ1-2	CASSLRERQGSSGYTF
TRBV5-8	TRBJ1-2	CASSAGPSSDYGYTF
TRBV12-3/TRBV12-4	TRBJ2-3	CASSPVGGPSTDTQYF
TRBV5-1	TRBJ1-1	CASSAQGRNTEAFF
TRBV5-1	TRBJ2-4	CASSPGQGAHIQYF
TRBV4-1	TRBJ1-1	CASSHLMNTEAFF
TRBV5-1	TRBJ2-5	CASSSGTSGGTQYF
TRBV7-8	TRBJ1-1	CASSLYRHGGASTEAFF